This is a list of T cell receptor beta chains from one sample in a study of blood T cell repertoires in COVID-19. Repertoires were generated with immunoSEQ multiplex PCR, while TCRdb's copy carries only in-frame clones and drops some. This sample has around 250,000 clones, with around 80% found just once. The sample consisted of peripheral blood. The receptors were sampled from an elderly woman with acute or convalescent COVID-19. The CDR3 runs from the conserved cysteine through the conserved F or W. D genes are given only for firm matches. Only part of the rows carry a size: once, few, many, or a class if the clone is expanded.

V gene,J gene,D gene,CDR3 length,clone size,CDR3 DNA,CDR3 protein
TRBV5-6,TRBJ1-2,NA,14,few,TGTGCCAGCAGCTTGTCAGGGGCGGGGGTTGGCTACACCTTC,CASSLSGAGVGYTF
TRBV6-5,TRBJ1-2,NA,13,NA,TGTGCCAGCAGTTTGAACAGGGCCTATGGCTACACCTTC,CASSLNRAYGYTF
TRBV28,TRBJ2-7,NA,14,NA,TGTGCCAGCAGTTTAGGGACTCTCCTGGATGAGCAGTACTTC,CASSLGTLLDEQYF
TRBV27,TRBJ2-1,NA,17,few,TGTGCCAGCACCCACGGAGGGAGGAGAAGCTCCTACAATGAGCAGTTCTTC,CASTHGGRRSSYNEQFF
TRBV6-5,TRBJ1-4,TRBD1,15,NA,TGTGCCAGCAGCGATAACAGGGGACCTAATGAAAAACTGTTTTTT,CASSDNRGPNEKLFF
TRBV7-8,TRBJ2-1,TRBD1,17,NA,TGTGCCAGCAGCTTAGCGCTGGGACAGGGGGGAAACAATGAGCAGTTCTTC,CASSLALGQGGNNEQFF
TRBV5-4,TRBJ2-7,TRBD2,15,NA,TGTGCCAGCAGCTTGGATAGCGGGAGAGCATGGGAGCAGTACTTC,CASSLDSGRAWEQYF
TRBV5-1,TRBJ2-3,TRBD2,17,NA,TGCGCCAGCAGCTTGGGACTAGCGGGAGGGCTCAGAGATACGCAGTATTTT,CASSLGLAGGLRDTQYF
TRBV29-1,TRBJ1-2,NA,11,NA,TGCAGCGTTGATGGGGGCCAGGGCTACACCTTC,CSVDGGQGYTF
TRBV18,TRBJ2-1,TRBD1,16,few,TGTGCCAGCTCACCTCTATTACAGGGGGCGTACAATGAGCAGTTCTTC,CASSPLLQGAYNEQFF
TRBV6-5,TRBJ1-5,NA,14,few,TGTGCCAGCAGTTACGCGCGGGGAAATCAGCCCCAGCATTTT,CASSYARGNQPQHF
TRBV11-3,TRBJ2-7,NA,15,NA,TGTGCCAGCGTGGGTACCGGGACGGAGGGCGATGAGCAGTACTTC,CASVGTGTEGDEQYF
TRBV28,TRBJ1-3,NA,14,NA,TGTGCCAGCATTCCACAGGGCTCTGGAAACACCATATATTTT,CASIPQGSGNTIYF
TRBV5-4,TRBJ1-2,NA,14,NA,TGTGCCAGCAGCTCGGACAGTACTAACTATGGCTACACCTTC,CASSSDSTNYGYTF
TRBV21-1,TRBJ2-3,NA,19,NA,TGTGCCAGCAGCCCGAAACTAGTAGCGGGAGGGTTTAGCACAGATACGCAGTATTTT,CASSPKLVAGGFSTDTQYF
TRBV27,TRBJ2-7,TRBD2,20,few,TGTGCCAGCCCATCTATCGCCCAAACACTAGCGGGCCTCCAGCCCTACGAGCAGTACTTC,CASPSIAQTLAGLQPYEQYF
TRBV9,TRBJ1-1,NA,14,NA,TGTGCCAGCAGCCTATCTTCCCTGAACACTGAAGCTTTCTTT,CASSLSSLNTEAFF
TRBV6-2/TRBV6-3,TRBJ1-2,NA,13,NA,TGTGCCAGCAGCCGGGGACACAACTATGGCTACACCTTC,CASSRGHNYGYTF
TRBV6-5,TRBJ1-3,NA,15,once,TGTGCCAGCACCCTAGGGGGGGCGCGGGGAAACACCATATATTTT,CASTLGGARGNTIYF
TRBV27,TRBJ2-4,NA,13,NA,TGTGCCAGCAGTTCCCTAGCCAAAAACATTCAGTACTTC,CASSSLAKNIQYF
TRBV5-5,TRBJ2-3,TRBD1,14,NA,TGTGCCAGCAGACGGGACAGAGGCACAGATACGCAGTATTTT,CASRRDRGTDTQYF
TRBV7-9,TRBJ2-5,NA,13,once,TGTGCCAGCAGCCGAGGTGGCCTGGAGACCCAGTACTTC,CASSRGGLETQYF
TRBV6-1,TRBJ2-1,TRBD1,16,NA,TGTGCCAGCAGTGACTGGCATCGACAGGGGATCTATGAGCAGTTCTTC,CASSDWHRQGIYEQFF
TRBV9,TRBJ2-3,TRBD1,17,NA,TGTGCCAGCAGCGAGATGGTCAGGACAGGCAGCACAGATACGCAGTATTTT,CASSEMVRTGSTDTQYF
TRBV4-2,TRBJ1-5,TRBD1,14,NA,TGTGCCAGCAGCCAATTAACAGGGGCTCAGCCCCAGCATTTT,CASSQLTGAQPQHF
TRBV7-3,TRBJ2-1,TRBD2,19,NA,TGTGCCAGCAGCTTAACGGGGAATAGCGGGGGTCACTCCTACAATGAGCAGTTCTTC,CASSLTGNSGGHSYNEQFF
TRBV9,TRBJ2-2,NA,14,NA,TGTGCCAGCAGCGCCACAGTTAACACCGGGGAGCTGTTTTTT,CASSATVNTGELFF
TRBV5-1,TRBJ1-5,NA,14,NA,TGCGCCAGCAGCTTGGCCCTAGGCGATCAGCCCCAGCATTTT,CASSLALGDQPQHF
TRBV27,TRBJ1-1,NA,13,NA,TGTGCCAGCAGGAACAGGGTGAACACTGAAGCTTTCTTT,CASRNRVNTEAFF
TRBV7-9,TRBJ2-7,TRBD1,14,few,TGTGCCACCGCTAGACAGGGGGAGACCTACGAGCAGTACTTC,CATARQGETYEQYF
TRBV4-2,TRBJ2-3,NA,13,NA,TGTGCCAGCAGCCCCACCTCGAGAGATACGCAGTATTTT,CASSPTSRDTQYF
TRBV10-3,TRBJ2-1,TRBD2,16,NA,TGTGCCATCAGTGCGGGGACTAGCCCGGTAAACAATGAGCAGTTCTTC,CAISAGTSPVNNEQFF
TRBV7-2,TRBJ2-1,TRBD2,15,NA,TGTGCCAGCATGGTGGGACTAGCTATCGAGGGTGAGCAGTTCTTC,CASMVGLAIEGEQFF
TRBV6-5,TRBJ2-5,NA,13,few,TGTGCCAGCAGTTACTCGGGCAGGGAGACCCAGTACTTC,CASSYSGRETQYF
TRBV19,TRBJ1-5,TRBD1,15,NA,TGTGCCACGCGACAGGGGGCTGCGCGCAATCAGCCCCAGCATTTT,CATRQGAARNQPQHF
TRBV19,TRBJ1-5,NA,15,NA,TGTGCCAGTAGTATCTATGCACAGGGCGATCAGCCCCAGCATTTT,CASSIYAQGDQPQHF
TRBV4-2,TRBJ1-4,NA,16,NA,TGTGCCAGCAGCCCATGGCCGGAGGCTTTCAATGAAAAACTGTTTTTT,CASSPWPEAFNEKLFF
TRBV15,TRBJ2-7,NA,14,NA,TGTGCCACCAGCAGCCGGGACACTAGGTCCGAGCAGTACTTC,CATSSRDTRSEQYF
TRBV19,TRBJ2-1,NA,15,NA,TGTGCCAGTAGTATGAGGTGGGGCCAATACAATGAGCAGTTCTTC,CASSMRWGQYNEQFF
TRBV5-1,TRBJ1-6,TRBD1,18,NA,TGCGCCAGCAGCTCCGGACAGGGGGATAGTTTCTATAATTCACCCCTCCACTTT,CASSSGQGDSFYNSPLHF
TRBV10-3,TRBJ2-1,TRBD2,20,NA,TGTGCCATCAGTGAGGGTACTGGACTAGCGGGGGTCGGCTCCTACAATGAGCAGTTCTTC,CAISEGTGLAGVGSYNEQFF
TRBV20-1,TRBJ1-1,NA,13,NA,TGCAGTGCTAGTTCGGAGGTGAACACTGAAGCTTTCTTT,CSASSEVNTEAFF
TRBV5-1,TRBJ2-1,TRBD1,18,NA,TGCGCCAGCAGCCTACTAAAACCGGGACAGGCGACCTACAATGAGCAGTTCTTC,CASSLLKPGQATYNEQFF
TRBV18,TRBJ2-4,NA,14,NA,TGTGCCAGCTCACCAAGCAGGGCCAAAAACATTCAGTACTTC,CASSPSRAKNIQYF
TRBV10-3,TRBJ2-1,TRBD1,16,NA,TGTGCCATCAGTGAGTTATTAGGGACAGGGGGCAATGAGCAGTTCTTC,CAISELLGTGGNEQFF
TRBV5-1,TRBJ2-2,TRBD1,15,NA,TGCGCCAGCAGCGGTGACAGGGGCGGAGGCGGGGAGCTGTTTTTT,CASSGDRGGGGELFF
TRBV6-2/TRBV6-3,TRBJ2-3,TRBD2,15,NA,TGTGCCAGCAGTTTAGGACTAGCGGAAACAGATACGCAGTATTTT,CASSLGLAETDTQYF
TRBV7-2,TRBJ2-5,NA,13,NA,TGTGCCAGCAACCTGGCGAGGGGGGAGACCCAGTACTTC,CASNLARGETQYF
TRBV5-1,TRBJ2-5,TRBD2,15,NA,TGCGCCAGCAGCCCCCCAAGAGCGGGAGGAGAGACCCAGTACTTC,CASSPPRAGGETQYF
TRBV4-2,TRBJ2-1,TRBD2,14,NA,TGTGCCAGCAGCTCGGCGGGAGCCTACAATGAGCAGTTCTTC,CASSSAGAYNEQFF
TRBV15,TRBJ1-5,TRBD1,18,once,TGTGCCACCAGCAGCGCGACAGGGGCCCCAGTTAGCAATCAGCCCCAGCATTTT,CATSSATGAPVSNQPQHF
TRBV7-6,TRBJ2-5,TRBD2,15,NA,TGTGCCAGCAGCCCCCGGACTAGCGTAGGGGAGACCCAGTACTTC,CASSPRTSVGETQYF
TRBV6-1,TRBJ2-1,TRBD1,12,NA,TGTGCCAGCAGTGAAGGGGACAGGGTGGAGTTCTTC,CASSEGDRVEFF
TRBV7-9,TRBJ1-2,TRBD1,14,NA,TGTGCCAGCAGCCGGCCGGGACAGAACTATGGCTACACCTTC,CASSRPGQNYGYTF
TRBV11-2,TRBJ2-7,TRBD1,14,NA,TGTGCCAGCAGCTTGAGACAGGGCTTCTACGAGCAGTACTTC,CASSLRQGFYEQYF